This T cell receptor beta chain was captured by sequencing in a study of neoadjuvant anti-PD-1 for oral cavity cancer. Generated by immunoSEQ multiplex PCR, the TCRdb table keeps only in-frame clones and is missing some. The sample has around 14,000 clones; around 72% are singletons. Stated time point: after neoadjuvant nivolumab, at surgical resection. V was pared by 0 bases and J by 4 bases, with 9 bases between. This CDR3 spans 15 amino acids. In germline, CDR1 is MNHNY, CDR2 SVGAGI (reference sequence). V is TRBV6-6 and J is TRBJ1-4; D unclear. The material sequenced was PBMCs, taken after nivolumab (anti-PD-1) treatment. The sequence was collected from a person aged 40 to 85 with oral cavity squamous cell carcinoma. The DNA for the CDR3 is TGTGCCAGCAGTTACTCGCGGGCCTATAATGAAAAACTGTTTTTT. Translation: CASSYSRAYNEKLFF.